The present entry profiles one T cell receptor (beta chain) with its context. No antigen is known for it. Per-base quality was not reported, and no clone a single base away is much larger than it. The sample belongs to a study of post-analysis software for immune sequencing data (dated by TCRdb to between 2014 and 2017). In the study overall: Relapsing-remitting, secondary progressive and progressive-relapsing multiple sclerosis were recorded as disease courses, and subtype annotation was lacking for some patients. Patient repertoires were compared against ten to twelve previously published healthy control repertoires from donors aged about 6 to 27 years. A subset of samples was prepared in parallel using single-end sample barcoding, then pooled and co-amplified after Illumina adapter ligation. What the authors observed across the whole study: Direct clustering with F measure showed strong co-clustering of samples prepared in the same batch, prompting a batch-effect correction. Compared with controls, multiple sclerosis patients had significantly lower normalized Chao1 diversity, a finding suggesting substantial peripheral T-cell clonal expansion. The control group was slightly older than the multiple sclerosis patient group.

Receptor amplification or capture employed PCR. Sequencing instrument: Illumina HiSeq 2500. To reduce PCR and sequencing biases, unique molecular identifiers were incorporated into the TCR beta cDNA libraries. Some 500,000 cDNA molecules were obtained for every 1 to 10 million input T cells, so each molecule roughly corresponded to one T cell. The patient libraries were prepared and sequenced with the same protocol used for the earlier healthy control dataset. Samples belonging to the same batch were prepared together, multiplexed and sequenced on a shared HiSeq lane. The paper's processing steps were these. MIGEC handled the raw barcoded reads, throwing out single-read molecular identifier groups before consensus assembly and CDR3 extraction. Clonotype tables were post-analysed with VDJtools, and diversity was normalized by down-sampling all datasets to the smallest sample size. In repertoire overlap clustering, CDR3 amino acid sequences, but not nucleotide sequences, were matched to correct batch-related cross-sample contamination. TCRdb reprocessing: public reads trimmed at Q25 with fastp, clones called with MiXCR, in-frame beta chains kept. Rows are combined by CDR3 protein, so each entry shows the most common genes and DNA. TCRdb, not the original authors, processed these V and J calls. The sample data list 450,000 to 700,000 distinct CDR3 sequences, and about 44% of these were observed just once. Jointly, the top ten make up more than 1.5% of the sample.

TCR beta repertoires were profiled from peripheral blood of more than ten young patients with multiple sclerosis to demonstrate the VDJtools post-analysis software. Multiple sclerosis patients were children and adolescents aged 6 to 15 years. The material sequenced was blood. This TCR derives from a girl aged 5-17 years with multiple sclerosis.

The sequenced DNA is TGCAGCGTTGTAAAGGGTACTGGGATAGAGACCCAGTACTTC. This codes for CSVVKGTGIETQYF. Rearrangement joined TRBV29-1 to TRBJ2-5, with the identity of the D gene unclear. The CDR3 runs 14 amino acids, cysteine and phenylalanine included. Of all the DNA, just the CDR3 is kept, 42 bases in frame from base 1. Trimming takes 4 bases from V and 4 bases from J, and the germline ends sit 16 bases apart. For CDR1 and CDR2, the germline V gene lists SQVTM and ANQGSEA.